Sequencing of this TCR beta chain was carried out in a study of shared clonotypes between healthy human individuals. The CDR3 is made up of 16 amino acids. Germline V gene sequence: CDR1 SGDLS, CDR2 YYNGEE. Deletions cut 4 bases from V and 0 bases from J, with 13 bases between. Points on this clone: What it binds is not known.

Among the donors, all were Caucasian adults who lived in Nashville, Tennessee. Sequencing used immunoSEQ multiplex PCR; TCRdb keeps in-frame clones, though not all of them. The data show millions of clones, 85% to 95% seen once. Study-level results: Rarefaction showed that sequencing of sorted subsets was incomplete (despite large depth). Sequencing depth was expected to affect clonotype sharing among donors.

Sequencing was done on a sample of naive CD4+ T cells sorted from blood. The subset: CD45RA+ positively selected. The chain recombines TRBV9 with TRBJ2-2, with D possibly TRBD1 on 5 matching bases. This clonotype was obtained from a man between 18 and 29 years old in good health. The chain's CDR3 is CASSLDSPTNTGELFF. CDR3 coding DNA: TGTGCCAGCAGCCTAGACAGTCCTACGAACACCGGGGAGCTGTTTTTT.